The subject of this entry is one TCR beta chain. The antigen remains unidentified. This sample is part of a study of T cells after posttransplantation cyclophosphamide. Assay: immunoSEQ multiplex PCR; the TCRdb copy retains only in-frame clones and omits some. This repertoire shows 13,000 to 15,000 clones, under 85% found once; its top ten account for more than 0.95%. Study-wide results and caveats: Skin or GI-infiltrating T cells shared few TRB sequences with blood.

This TCR was recovered from a man aged 50 to 60. The sample comprised memory CD4+ T cells sorted from PBMCs.

The CDR3 bases are TGTGCCAGCAGACTTGGAGCCGCGTCCGAGCAGTACTTC. Translated: CASRLGAASEQYF. This chain joins TRBV6-1 and TRBJ2-7, with D unresolved. Trimming removed 6 bases from V and 6 bases from J, with 15 bases in between. The CDR3 runs to 13 residues. Germline V gene lookup returns CDR1 MNHNS and CDR2 SASEGT.